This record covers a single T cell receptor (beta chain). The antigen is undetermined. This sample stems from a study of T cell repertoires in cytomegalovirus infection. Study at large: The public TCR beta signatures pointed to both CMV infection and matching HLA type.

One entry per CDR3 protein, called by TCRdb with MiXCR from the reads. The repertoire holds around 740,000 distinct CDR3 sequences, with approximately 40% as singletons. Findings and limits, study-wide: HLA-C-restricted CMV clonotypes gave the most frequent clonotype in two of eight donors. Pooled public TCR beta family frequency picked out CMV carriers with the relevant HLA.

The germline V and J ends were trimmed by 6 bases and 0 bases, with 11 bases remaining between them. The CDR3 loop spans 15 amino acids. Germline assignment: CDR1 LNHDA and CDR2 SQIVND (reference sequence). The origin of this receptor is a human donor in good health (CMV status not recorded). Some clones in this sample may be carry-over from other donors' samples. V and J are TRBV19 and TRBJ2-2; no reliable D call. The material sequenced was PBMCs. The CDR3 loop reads CASRGPSANTGELFF. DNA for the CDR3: TGTGCCAGTAGAGGCCCCTCCGCGAACACCGGGGAGCTGTTTTTT.